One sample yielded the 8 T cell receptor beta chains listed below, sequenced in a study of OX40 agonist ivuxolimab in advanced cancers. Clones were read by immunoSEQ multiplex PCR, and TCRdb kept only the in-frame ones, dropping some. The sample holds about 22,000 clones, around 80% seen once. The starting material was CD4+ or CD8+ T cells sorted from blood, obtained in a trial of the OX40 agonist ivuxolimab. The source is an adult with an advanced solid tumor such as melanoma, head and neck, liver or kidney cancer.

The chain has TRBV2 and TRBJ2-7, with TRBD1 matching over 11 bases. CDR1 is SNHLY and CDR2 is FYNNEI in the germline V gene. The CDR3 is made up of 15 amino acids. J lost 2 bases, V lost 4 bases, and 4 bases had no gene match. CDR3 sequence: CASSVTGQGAYEQYF. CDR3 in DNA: TGTGCCAGCAGTGTAACGGGACAGGGGGCCTACGAGCAGTACTTC. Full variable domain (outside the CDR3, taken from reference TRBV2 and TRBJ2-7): EPEVTQTPSHQVTQMGQEVILRCVPISNHLYFYWYRQILGQKVEFLVSFYNNEISEKSEIFDDQFSVERPDGSNFTLKIRSTKLEDSAMYFCASSVTGQGAYEQYFGPGTRLTVT.

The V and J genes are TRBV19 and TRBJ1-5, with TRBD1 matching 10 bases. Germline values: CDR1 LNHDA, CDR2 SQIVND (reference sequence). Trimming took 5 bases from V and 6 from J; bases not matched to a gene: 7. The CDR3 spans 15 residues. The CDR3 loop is CASSRDRGFGQPQHF. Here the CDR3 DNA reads TGTGCCAGTAGTCGGGACAGGGGTTTTGGTCAGCCCCAGCATTTT.

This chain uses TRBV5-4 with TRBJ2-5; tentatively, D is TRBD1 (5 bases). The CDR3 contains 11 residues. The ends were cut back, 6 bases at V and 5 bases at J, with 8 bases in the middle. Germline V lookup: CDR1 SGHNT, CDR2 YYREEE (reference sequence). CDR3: CASTHRETQYF. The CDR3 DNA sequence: TGTGCCAGCACTCACAGGGAGACCCAGTACTTC. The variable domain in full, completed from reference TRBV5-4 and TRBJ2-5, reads ETGVTQSPTHLIKTRGQQVTLRCSSQSGHNTVSWYQQALGQGPQFIFQYYREEENGRGNFPPRFSGLQFPNYSSELNVNALELDDSALYLCASTHRETQYFGPGTRLLVL.

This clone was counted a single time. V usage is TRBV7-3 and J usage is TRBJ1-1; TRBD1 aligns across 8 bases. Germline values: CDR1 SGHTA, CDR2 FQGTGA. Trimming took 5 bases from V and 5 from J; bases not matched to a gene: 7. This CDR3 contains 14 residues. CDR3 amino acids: CASSLGQGLTEAFF. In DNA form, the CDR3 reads TGTGCCAGCAGCCTTGGACAGGGTCTAACTGAAGCTTTCTTT.

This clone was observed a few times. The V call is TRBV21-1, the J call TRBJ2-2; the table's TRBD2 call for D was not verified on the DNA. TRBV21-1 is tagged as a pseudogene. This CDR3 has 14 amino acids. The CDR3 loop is CASILRASTGELFF. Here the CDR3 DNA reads TGTGCCAGCATCTTAAGAGCGTCCACCGGGGAGCTGTTTTTT.

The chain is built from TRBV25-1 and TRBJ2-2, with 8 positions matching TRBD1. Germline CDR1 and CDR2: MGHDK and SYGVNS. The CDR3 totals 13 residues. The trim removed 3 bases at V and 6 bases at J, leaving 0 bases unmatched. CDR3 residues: CASSEDRAGELFF. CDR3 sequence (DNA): TGTGCCAGCAGTGAGGACAGGGCCGGGGAGCTGTTTTTT.

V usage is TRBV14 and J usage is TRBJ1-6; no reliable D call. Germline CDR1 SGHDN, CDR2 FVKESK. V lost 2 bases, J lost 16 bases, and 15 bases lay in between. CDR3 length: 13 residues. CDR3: CASSQLSSVELHF. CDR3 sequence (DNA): TGTGCCAGCAGCCAACTCTCGTCCGTAGAGCTCCACTTT.

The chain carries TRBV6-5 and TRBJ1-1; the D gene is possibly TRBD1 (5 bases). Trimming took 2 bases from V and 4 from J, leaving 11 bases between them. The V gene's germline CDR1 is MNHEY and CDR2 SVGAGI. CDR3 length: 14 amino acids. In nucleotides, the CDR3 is TGTGCCAGCAGTTACGGGGCGTTGGGCACTGAAGCTTTCTTT. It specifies CASSYGALGTEAFF.